This entry lists 13 T cell receptor beta chains sequenced from one sample in a study of blood T cell repertoires in COVID-19. Produced via immunoSEQ multiplex PCR; TCRdb's table is partial and in-frame only. This repertoire shows 150,000 or so clones, roughly 84% found once; its top ten account for roughly 5.4%. The sample was peripheral blood. The receptor set was obtained from a woman aged 50 to 60 with COVID-19, enrolled during active disease.

J is TRBJ1-4 and V is TRBV2; 10 positions match TRBD1. V lost 7 bases and J lost 8; bases outside the gene matches: 7. The CDR3 runs 14 residues. Germline lookup yields CDR1 SNHLY and CDR2 FYNNEI. The CDR3 loop reads CASNKRDRGEKLFF. CDR3 DNA sequence: TGTGCCAGCAACAAAAGGGACAGGGGAGAAAAACTGTTTTTT. Drawing the rest from reference TRBV2 and TRBJ1-4, the complete variable domain is EPEVTQTPSHQVTQMGQEVILRCVPISNHLYFYWYRQILGQKVEFLVSFYNNEISEKSEIFDDQFSVERPDGSNFTLKIRSTKLEDSAMYFCASNKRDRGEKLFFGSGTQLSVL.

The chain couples TRBV30 to TRBJ2-7, with 10 bases aligning to TRBD1. The germline gives CDR1 GTSNPN, CDR2 SVGIG (reference sequence). Trimming took 8 bases from V and 2 from J; bases not matched to a gene: 3. The CDR3 totals 12 residues. This chain's CDR3 is CAGTGVAYEQYF. The CDR3 coding sequence is TGTGCCGGGACAGGGGTCGCCTACGAGCAGTACTTC.

The V gene is TRBV2, the J gene TRBJ2-1; 7 positions agree with TRBD1. V shed 7 bases and J 5 bases; nucleotides not matched to a gene: 5. This CDR3 comprises 13 residues. Germline values: CDR1 SNHLY, CDR2 FYNNEI. The CDR3 here is CASTFDRDNEQFF. The CDR3 DNA reads as TGTGCCAGCACTTTCGACAGGGACAATGAGCAGTTCTTC. Full variable domain (missing parts from reference TRBV2 and TRBJ2-1): EPEVTQTPSHQVTQMGQEVILRCVPISNHLYFYWYRQILGQKVEFLVSFYNNEISEKSEIFDDQFSVERPDGSNFTLKIRSTKLEDSAMYFCASTFDRDNEQFFGPGTRLTVL.

The gene calls are TRBV19 and TRBJ1-4, with 8 nucleotides matching TRBD1. The CDR3 loop spans 15 amino acids. V lost 7 bases to trimming and J lost 7 bases; unmatched junction nucleotides: 11. Germline assignment: CDR1 LNHDA and CDR2 SQIVND (reference sequence). CDR3 in DNA: TGTGCCAGTATGGAGGGCCGGGACAGGCGTGAAAAACTGTTTTTT. This translates into CASMEGRDRREKLFF.

The chain recombines TRBV2 with TRBJ2-7; TRBD1 matches at 9 bases. V shed 8 bases and J 4 bases; nucleotides not matched to a gene: 3. This CDR3 is 12 amino acids long. Germline-derived CDR1 and CDR2 are SNHLY and FYNNEI. CDR3 nucleotides: TGTGCCAGCGGGACAGGGCTATACGAGCAGTACTTC. Amino acids: CASGTGLYEQYF.

The chain uses TRBV12-5 and TRBJ2-1; no clear D gene. With 0 bases removed from V and 8 bases from J, the gap between germline ends came to 5 bases. The germline V gene encodes CDR1 LGHNT and CDR2 FRNRAP. The CDR3 consists of 12 residues. The CDR3 here is CASGLVPDEQFF. In DNA, the CDR3 is TGTGCTAGTGGTTTGGTACCGGATGAGCAGTTCTTC.

V gene TRBV19 combines with J gene TRBJ1-5; a possible D gene is TRBD1 (5 bases). Trimming stripped 10 bases from V and 2 bases from J, with 15 bases between. The CDR3 runs 14 residues. Germline loops: CDR1 LNHDA, CDR2 SQIVND (reference sequence). The CDR3 reads CAIRGEGGNQPQHF. The CDR3 DNA reads as TGTGCCATCCGAGGGGAGGGCGGCAATCAGCCCCAGCATTTT.

The J gene is TRBJ2-7, the V gene TRBV18; D call uncertain. The germline V and J ends were trimmed by 2 bases and 3 bases, with 8 bases remaining between them. Germline CDR1 and CDR2: KGHSH and LQKENI. CDR3 length equals 13 residues. CDR3 bases: TGTGCCAGCTCACCATCTAGTCTCTACGAGCAGTACTTC. This encodes CASSPSSLYEQYF.

V is TRBV7-9 and J is TRBJ2-3; 10 bases align to TRBD1. The trim removed 5 bases at V and 1 base at J, leaving 6 bases unmatched. Germline V gives CDR1 SEHNR, CDR2 FQNEAQ (reference sequence). The CDR3 contains 16 residues. The chain's CDR3 is CASSPPGQGGTDTQYF. In DNA form, the CDR3 reads TGTGCCAGCAGCCCGCCCGGACAGGGGGGCACAGATACGCAGTATTTT. Looking up the rest from reference TRBV7-9 and TRBJ2-3 gives the full variable domain: DTGVSQNPRHKITKRGQNVTFRCDPISEHNRLYWYRQTLGQGPEFLTYFQNEAQLEKSRLLSDRFSAERPKGSFSTLEIQRTEQGDSAMYLCASSPPGQGGTDTQYFGPGTRLTVL.

V gene TRBV6-2 or TRBV6-3 combines with J gene TRBJ2-3; 7 bases agree with TRBD2. There are 17 residues in the CDR3. Germline trimming cut 0 bases from V and 0 bases from J; bases unmatched to any gene: 6. Per the germline V gene, CDR1 is MNHEY and CDR2 is SVGEGT. CDR3 nucleotide sequence: TGTGCCAGCAGTTACTCGAGGGTGGGGGGGAGCACAGATACGCAGTATTTT. It codes for CASSYSRVGGSTDTQYF.

This clone was counted a single time. The V and J genes are TRBV24-1 and TRBJ1-5; D gene ambiguous. The V gene's germline CDR1 is KGHDR and CDR2 SFDVKD. Trimming pared 2 bases from V and 1 base from J, leaving 8 bases between. This CDR3 has 15 residues. Here the CDR3 reads CATSDSGLSNQPQHF. The CDR3 bases are TGTGCCACCAGTGATTCAGGATTAAGCAATCAGCCCCAGCATTTT.

The chain uses TRBV7-2 and TRBJ1-4; possibly TRBD1 for D (5 bases). The CDR3 covers 15 residues. V was pared by 3 bases and J by 0 bases, with 8 bases between. CDR1 and CDR2 from the germline V gene are SGHTA and FQGNSA. The CDR3 protein is CASSFRQSTNEKLFF. CDR3 nucleotide sequence: TGTGCCAGCAGCTTTAGACAGTCAACTAATGAAAAACTGTTTTTT.

This clone was detected only once. V is TRBV9 and J is TRBJ1-2; D remains ambiguous. Germline V gives CDR1 SGDLS, CDR2 YYNGEE. This CDR3 comprises 17 residues. Trimming took 0 bases from V and 4 from J, leaving 19 bases between them. CDR3 protein: CASSVDVTATLSYGYTF. The CDR3 DNA is TGTGCCAGCAGCGTAGATGTTACAGCAACCCTCAGCTATGGCTACACCTTC.